This T cell receptor beta chain was identified during a study of T cell repertoires in cytomegalovirus infection. At the level of the study: Through public TCR beta signatures, both CMV infection and matching HLA type were indicated.

This CDR3 is 11 amino acids long. V dropped 6 bases and J dropped 5 bases, with 8 bases sitting between them. Germline V lookup: CDR1 MNHNY, CDR2 SVGAGI (reference sequence). This clonotype has at least ten counts. TCRdb reprocessed the reads with MiXCR, giving one entry per CDR3 protein. The sample lists some 300,000 distinct CDR3 sequences, approximately 13% seen once, with around 8.8% in the top ten. Sequenced input: PBMCs. The gene calls are TRBV6-6 and TRBJ2-7, with D hard to call. The TCR was taken from a human donor in good health (CMV status not recorded). Some clones in this sample may be carry-over from other donors' samples. The DNA of the CDR3 is TGTGCCAGCAGCTGGAGCGACGAGCAGTACTTC. It yields the protein CASSWSDEQYF.